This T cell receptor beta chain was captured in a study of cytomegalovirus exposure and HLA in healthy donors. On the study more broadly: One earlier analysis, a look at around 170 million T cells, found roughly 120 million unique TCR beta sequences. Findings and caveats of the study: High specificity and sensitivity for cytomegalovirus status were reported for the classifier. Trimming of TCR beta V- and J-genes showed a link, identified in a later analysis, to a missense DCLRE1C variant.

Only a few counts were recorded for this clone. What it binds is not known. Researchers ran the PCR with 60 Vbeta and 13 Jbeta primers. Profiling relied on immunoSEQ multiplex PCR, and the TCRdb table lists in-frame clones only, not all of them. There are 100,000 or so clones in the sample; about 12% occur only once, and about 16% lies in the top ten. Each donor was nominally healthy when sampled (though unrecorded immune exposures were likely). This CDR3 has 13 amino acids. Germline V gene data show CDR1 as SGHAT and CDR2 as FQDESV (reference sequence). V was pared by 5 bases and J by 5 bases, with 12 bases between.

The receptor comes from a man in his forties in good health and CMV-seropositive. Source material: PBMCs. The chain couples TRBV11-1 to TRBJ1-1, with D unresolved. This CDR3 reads CASSRRERTEAFF. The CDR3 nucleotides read TGTGCCAGCAGCCGACGGGAACGGACTGAAGCTTTCTTT.